This T cell receptor beta chain was observed in a study of follicular helper T cells after annual influenza vaccination. Germline CDR1 SGDLS, CDR2 YYNGEE. Trimming cost V 5 bases and J 4 bases; bases outside gene matches: 10. CDR3 size: 15 residues. TCRB sequencing was done at Survey resolution level. The table came from immunoSEQ multiplex PCR; TCRdb's copy has only in-frame clones and leaves some out. Among about 3,900 clones, 82% were seen once, and the ten largest hold 0.65% to 0.95%. Indicated time point: 2014-2015 season, 7 days after vaccination. The J gene is TRBJ2-7, the V gene TRBV9; 9 positions match TRBD2. The sequences come from CXCR5- memory CD4+ T cells sorted from blood, collected 7 days after influenza vaccination. The clonotype was recovered from an adult who received the influenza vaccine. The CDR3 DNA reads as TGTGCCAGCAGTGTAACAGCGGGGGGAGAGTACGAGCAGTACTTC. As protein: CASSVTAGGEYEQYF.